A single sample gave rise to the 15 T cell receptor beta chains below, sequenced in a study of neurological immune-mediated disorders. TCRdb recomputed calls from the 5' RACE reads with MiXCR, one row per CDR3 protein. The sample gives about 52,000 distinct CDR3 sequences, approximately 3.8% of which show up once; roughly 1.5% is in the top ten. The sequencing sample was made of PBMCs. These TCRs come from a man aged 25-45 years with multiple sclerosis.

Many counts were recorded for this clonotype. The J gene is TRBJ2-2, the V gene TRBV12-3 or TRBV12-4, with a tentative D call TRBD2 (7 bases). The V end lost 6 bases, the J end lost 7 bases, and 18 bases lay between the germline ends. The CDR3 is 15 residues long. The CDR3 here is CASSLFPGEGGELFF. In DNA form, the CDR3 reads TGTGCCAGCAGCCTCTTCCCAGGGGAGGGCGGGGAGCTGTTTTTT.

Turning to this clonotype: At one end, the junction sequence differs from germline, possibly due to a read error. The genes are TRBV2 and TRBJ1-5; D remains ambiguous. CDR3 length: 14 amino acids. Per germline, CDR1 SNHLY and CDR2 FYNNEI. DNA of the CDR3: TGTGCCAGCAGTGAAGCCCAGGTTGCTCAGCCCCAGAATTTT. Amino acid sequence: CASSEAQVAQPQNF.

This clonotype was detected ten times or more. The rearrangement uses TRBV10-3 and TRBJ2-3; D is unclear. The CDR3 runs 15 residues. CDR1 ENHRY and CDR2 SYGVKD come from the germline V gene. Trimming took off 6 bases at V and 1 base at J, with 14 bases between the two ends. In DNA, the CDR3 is TGTGCCATCAGCCCCACTGTTTTGGGCACAGATACGCAGTATTTT. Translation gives CAISPTVLGTDTQYF.

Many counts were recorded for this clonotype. The CDR3 protein is CSARDSTMRGQPQHF. DNA of the CDR3: TGCAGTGCTAGAGATTCGACAATGCGGGGTCAGCCCCAGCATTTT. The chain couples TRBV20-1 to TRBJ1-5; D gene uncertain. CDR3 length: 15 residues. Germline V CDR1 and CDR2: DFQATT, SNEGSKA (reference sequence). V dropped 0 bases and J dropped 6 bases, with 15 bases sitting between them.

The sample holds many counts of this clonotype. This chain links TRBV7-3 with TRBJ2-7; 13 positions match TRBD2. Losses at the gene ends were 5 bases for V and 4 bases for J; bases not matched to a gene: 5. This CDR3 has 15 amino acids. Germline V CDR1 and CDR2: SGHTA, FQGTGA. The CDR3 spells CASSPGTSGDYEQYF. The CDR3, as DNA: TGTGCCAGCAGCCCTGGGACTAGCGGGGATTACGAGCAGTACTTC.

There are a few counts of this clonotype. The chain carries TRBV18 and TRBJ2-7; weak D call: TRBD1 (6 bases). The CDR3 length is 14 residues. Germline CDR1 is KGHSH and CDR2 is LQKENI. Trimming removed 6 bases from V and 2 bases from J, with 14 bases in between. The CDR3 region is CASSPTGLTYEQYF. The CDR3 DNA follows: TGTGCCAGCTCCCCGACAGGTCTCACCTACGAGCAGTACTTC.

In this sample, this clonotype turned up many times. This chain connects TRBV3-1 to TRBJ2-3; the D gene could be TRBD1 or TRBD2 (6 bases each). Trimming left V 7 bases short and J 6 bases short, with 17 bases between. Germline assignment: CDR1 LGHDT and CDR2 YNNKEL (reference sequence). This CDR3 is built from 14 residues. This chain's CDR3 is CASTRTVAGDTQYF. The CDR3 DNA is TGTGCCAGCACGAGGACAGTCGCGGGGGATACGCAGTATTTT.

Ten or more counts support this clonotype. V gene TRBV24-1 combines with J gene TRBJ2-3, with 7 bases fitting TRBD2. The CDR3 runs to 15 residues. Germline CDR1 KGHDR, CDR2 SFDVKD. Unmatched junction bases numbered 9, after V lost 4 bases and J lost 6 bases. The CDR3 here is CATSEGGGPSDTQYF. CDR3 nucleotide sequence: TGTGCCACCAGTGAGGGCGGGGGTCCCTCTGATACGCAGTATTTT.

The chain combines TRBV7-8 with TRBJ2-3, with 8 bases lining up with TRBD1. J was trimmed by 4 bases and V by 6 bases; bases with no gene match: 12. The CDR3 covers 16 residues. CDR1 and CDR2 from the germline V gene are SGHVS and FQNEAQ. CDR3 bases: TGTGCCAGCAGTGGGGTCGGCAGGGGGCACCCAGATACGCAGTATTTT. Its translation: CASSGVGRGHPDTQYF.

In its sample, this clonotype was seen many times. The CDR3 nucleotides are TGCGCCAGCAGCTTGGCGGGGGTCTGGGACACTGAAGCTTTCTTT. This codes for CASSLAGVWDTEAFF. The chain uses TRBV5-1 and TRBJ1-1; possibly TRBD1 for D (5 bases). The V gene lost 0 bases and the J gene lost 3 bases, with 12 bases spanning the gap. Per germline, CDR1 SGHRS and CDR2 YFSETQ. This CDR3 is built from 15 residues.

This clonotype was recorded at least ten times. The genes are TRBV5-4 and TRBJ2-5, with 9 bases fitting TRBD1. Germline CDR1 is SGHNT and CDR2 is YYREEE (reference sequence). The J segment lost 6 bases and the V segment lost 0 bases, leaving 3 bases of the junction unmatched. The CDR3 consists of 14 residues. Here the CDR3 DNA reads TGTGCCAGCAGCTTGGACAGGGGGCGAAAGACCCAGTACTTC. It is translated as CASSLDRGRKTQYF.

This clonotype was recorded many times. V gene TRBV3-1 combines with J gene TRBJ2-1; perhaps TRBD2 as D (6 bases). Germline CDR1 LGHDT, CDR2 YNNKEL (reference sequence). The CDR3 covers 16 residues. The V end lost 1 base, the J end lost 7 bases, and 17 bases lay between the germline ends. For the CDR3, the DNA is TGTGCCAGCAGCCAAGTCGGGGCGGGGTCAGGGAATGAGCAGTTCTTC. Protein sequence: CASSQVGAGSGNEQFF.

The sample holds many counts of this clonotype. This CDR3 is CASSLFVGEAFF. The CDR3 nucleotides read TGTGCCAGCTCACTCTTCGTGGGTGAAGCTTTCTTT. The chain has TRBV18 and TRBJ1-1, with D unclear. CDR1 and CDR2 (germline): KGHSH, LQKENI. V shed 4 bases and J shed 7 bases, with 10 bases lying between them. The CDR3 runs to 12 residues.

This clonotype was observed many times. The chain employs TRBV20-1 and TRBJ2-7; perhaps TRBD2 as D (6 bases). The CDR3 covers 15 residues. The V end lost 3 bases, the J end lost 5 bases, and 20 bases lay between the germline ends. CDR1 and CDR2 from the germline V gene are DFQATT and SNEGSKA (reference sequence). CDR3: CSASVRRGPQDEQYF. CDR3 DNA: TGCAGTGCTAGCGTGAGGCGGGGCCCCCAGGACGAGCAGTACTTC.

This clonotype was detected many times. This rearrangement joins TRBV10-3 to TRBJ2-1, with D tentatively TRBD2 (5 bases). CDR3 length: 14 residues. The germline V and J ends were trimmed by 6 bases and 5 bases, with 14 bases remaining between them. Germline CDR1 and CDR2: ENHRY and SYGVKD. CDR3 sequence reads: CAIRDSAWDNEQFF. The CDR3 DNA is TGTGCCATCAGGGACTCCGCTTGGGACAATGAGCAGTTCTTC.